The 9 T cell receptor beta chains given below trace back to one sample, sequenced in a study of T cell responses to AZD1222 COVID-19 vaccine. Libraries were prepared by immunoSEQ multiplex PCR; TCRdb keeps only in-frame clonotypes and omits some of them. Counted here are some 97,000 clones, approximately 90% occurring once; the ten biggest clones make up about 15%. The sequenced sample was peripheral blood, obtained on day 0 of AZD1222 vaccination. The receptors here all came from an adult in good health.

In this sample, this clone turned up a few times. V gene TRBV10-3 combines with J gene TRBJ2-1; D could derive from TRBD1 or TRBD2 (6 bases each). Trimming cost V 8 bases and J 4 bases, with 15 bases left between them. Germline V CDR1 and CDR2: ENHRY, SYGVKD. CDR3 length: 14 residues. The CDR3 here is CAIVGGQGYNEQFF. CDR3 bases: TGTGCCATCGTTGGGGGGCAGGGGTACAATGAGCAGTTCTTC.

The gene calls are TRBV11-2 and TRBJ2-2; D is perhaps TRBD2 (6 bases). Germline-derived CDR1 and CDR2 are SGHAT and FQNNGV. The V gene lost 6 bases and the J gene lost 1 base, with 15 bases spanning the gap. The CDR3 covers 16 residues. CDR3 residues: CASRTPGRGNTGELFF. CDR3 sequence (DNA): TGTGCCAGCAGGACCCCAGGGCGGGGGAACACCGGGGAGCTGTTTTTT.

The chain links TRBV5-4 to TRBJ1-6; no definite D call. The germline V gene encodes CDR1 SGHNT and CDR2 YYREEE (reference sequence). The CDR3 totals 12 residues. V was shortened by 2 bases and J by 10 bases, with 7 bases between the two germline ends. The DNA for the CDR3 is TGTGCCAGCAGCTTCTCGGGGTCACCCCTCCACTTT. It encodes CASSFSGSPLHF.

V and J are TRBV6-5 and TRBJ2-2, with TRBD2 matching 13 bases. V shed 6 bases and J 4 bases; nucleotides not matched to a gene: 2. The CDR3 spans 15 residues. Germline V lookup: CDR1 MNHEY, CDR2 SVGAGI. The CDR3 sequence: CASSGLAGATGELFF. CDR3 nucleotides: TGTGCCAGCAGCGGACTAGCGGGAGCCACCGGGGAGCTGTTTTTT.

This clone occurred a few times. This rearrangement joins TRBV2 to TRBJ1-2, with 7 bases lining up with TRBD1. Trimming at V came to 5 bases and at J to 8 bases, leaving 11 bases not matched to a gene. The germline V gene encodes CDR1 SNHLY and CDR2 FYNNEI. The CDR3 sequence is 14 residues long. The CDR3 nucleotides are TGTGCCAGCAGTCCAACAGGGGAGGTTGGAGGCTACACCTTC. This encodes CASSPTGEVGGYTF.

V gene TRBV5-1 combines with J gene TRBJ2-7; 8 bases are a match to TRBD1. This CDR3 is 15 amino acids long. Per the germline V gene, CDR1 is SGHRS and CDR2 is YFSETQ. J was trimmed by 7 bases and V by 3 bases; bases with no gene match: 12. The CDR3 DNA is TGCGCCAGCAGCTGGTTGACAGGGGTGGTGGGGGAGCAGTACTTC. Translation: CASSWLTGVVGEQYF. The complete variable domain, with remaining parts taken from reference TRBV5-1 and TRBJ2-7, reads KAGVTQTPRYLIKTRGQQVTLSCSPISGHRSVSWYQQTPGQGLQFLFEYFSETQRNKGNFPGRFSGRQFSNSRSEMNVSTLELGDSALYLCASSWLTGVVGEQYFGPGTRLTVT.

This clone showed up just once. This chain uses TRBV21-1 with TRBJ1-2. TRBV21-1 is a pseudogene. This CDR3 region has 15 residues. The CDR3: CASSKGGRGARGYTF. The DNA for the CDR3 is TGTGCCAGCAGCAAAGGCGGACGGGGGGCGCGTGGCTACACCTTC.

The V and J genes are TRBV2 and TRBJ1-2; 7 bases fit TRBD1. This CDR3 contains 14 residues. J gave up 2 bases and V 4 bases, and 4 bases lay outside the gene matches. Germline loops: CDR1 SNHLY, CDR2 FYNNEI. This chain's CDR3 is CASSGEGGNYGYTF. CDR3 in DNA: TGTGCCAGCAGTGGAGAAGGGGGCAACTATGGCTACACCTTC. Supplemented by reference TRBV2 and TRBJ1-2, the full variable domain reads EPEVTQTPSHQVTQMGQEVILRCVPISNHLYFYWYRQILGQKVEFLVSFYNNEISEKSEIFDDQFSVERPDGSNFTLKIRSTKLEDSAMYFCASSGEGGNYGYTFGSGTRLTVV.

J is TRBJ1-1 and V is TRBV5-4, with D maybe TRBD1 (6 bases). Deletions cut 1 base from V and 11 bases from J, with 24 bases between. The germline gives CDR1 SGHNT, CDR2 YYREEE (reference sequence). The CDR3 is 16 residues long. The CDR3 DNA reads as TGTGCCAGCAGCTTGAGCAGGGGACAAGCGATGGTCGGGGCTTTCTTT. Translating it yields CASSLSRGQAMVGAFF. Together with reference TRBV5-4 and TRBJ1-1, the CDR3 gives the full variable domain: ETGVTQSPTHLIKTRGQQVTLRCSSQSGHNTVSWYQQALGQGPQFIFQYYREEENGRGNFPPRFSGLQFPNYSSELNVNALELDDSALYLCASSLSRGQAMVGAFFGQGTRLTVV.